The 30 T cell receptor gamma chains below all came from one sample that was sequenced in a study of Vδ1+ human thymocytes. Study results and caveats: Highly polyclonal TRG and TRD repertoires with Gaussian CDR3 length distributions appeared in thymus.

Extracted RNA was reverse transcribed into cDNA. Multiplex PCR used pooled V-gene forward primers and a constant-region reverse primer to amplify CDR3s. TCRdb reprocessed the multiplex PCR reads through CATT. The data show 10,000 to 13,000 gamma-chain clones, with over 40% seen just once and roughly 2% held by the top ten. No antigen is known for these receptors. Sequencing was performed on Vdelta1+ gamma-delta thymocytes from the thymus. Regarding subset: FACS-sorted CD3+ TCRalphabeta- TCRVdelta1+ TCRVdelta2- thymocytes. All receptors come from a boy under two years old who had congenital heart surgery.

The V call is TRGV3, the J call TRGJ1 or TRGJ2. In the absence of a J gene in TCRdb, the DNA was matched to germline to assign it here. J was trimmed by 0 bases and V by 1 base; bases with no gene match: 3. The CDR3 covers 14 residues. CDR1 and CDR2 from the germline V gene are VTNTFY and YDVSTARD (reference sequence). This CDR3 is CATWDSRNYYKKLF. CDR3 DNA: TGTGCCACCTGGGACAGCCGGAATTATTATAAGAAACTCTTT.

This rearrangement joins TRGV3 to TRGJ1 or TRGJ2. The J gene is absent in TCRdb and was assigned here via DNA matching to germline. The germline gives CDR1 VTNTFY, CDR2 YDVSTARD (reference sequence). J was trimmed by 4 bases and V by 3 bases; bases with no gene match: 3. The CDR3 sequence is 12 residues long. As DNA, the CDR3 is TGTGCCACCTGGGACTGGTATTATAAGAAACTCTTT. Translating it yields CATWDWYYKKLF.

The chain has TRGV5 and TRGJ1 or TRGJ2. Germline matching of the DNA provided the J gene here, since TCRdb leaves it blank. This CDR3 has 9 amino acids. Germline values: CDR1 VINAFY, CDR2 YDVSNSKD. Unmatched junction bases numbered 0, after V lost 2 bases and J lost 11 bases. The DNA for the CDR3 is TGTGCCACCTGGGACAAGAAACTCTTT. Translating gives CATWDKKLF.

This clone was seen just once. V is TRGV5 and J is TRGJ1 or TRGJ2. The J gene, missing from TCRdb, was assigned here through DNA to germline matching. This CDR3 is 16 amino acids long. Germline CDR1 and CDR2: VINAFY and YDVSNSKD. V shed 2 bases, J shed 0 bases, and the junction held 10 bases outside the gene matches. The CDR3 DNA follows: TGTGCCACCTGGGACAAAGCAACTTCGAATTATTATAAGAAACTCTTT. This encodes CATWDKATSNYYKKLF.

This clone was detected only once. There is no V gene call, and the J gene is TRGJP1. This CDR3 has 16 amino acids. DNA of the CDR3: TGTGCCACCTGGGAAACACAAAATACCACTGGTTGGTTCAAGATATTT. Its translation is CATWETQNTTGWFKIF.

The chain has TRGV4 and TRGJ1 or TRGJ2. The J gene was missing in TCRdb and was found by matching the end of the DNA to germline. CDR1 EGSTGY and CDR2 YDSYTSSV come from the germline V gene. Trimming cost V 4 bases and J 10 bases; bases outside gene matches: 13. The CDR3 is 13 residues long. CDR3 in DNA: TGTGCCACCTGGGACCTCCCTCCGGGGAAGAAACTCTTT. It encodes CATWDLPPGKKLF.

This chain connects TRGV4 to TRGJ1 or TRGJ2. This CDR3 is 14 amino acids long. Germline V gene sequence: CDR1 EGSTGY, CDR2 YDSYTSSV. V lost 5 bases and J lost 0; bases outside the gene matches: 7. CDR3 nucleotides: TGTGCCACCTGGGGGGGAACGAATTATTATAAGAAACTCTTT. Its translation: CATWGGTNYYKKLF.

The V segment is TRGV3, and no J call was made. Germline V lookup: CDR1 VTNTFY, CDR2 YDVSTARD (reference sequence). The CDR3 totals 13 residues. CDR3 amino acids: CATWDRLGGRKLF. The DNA of the CDR3 is TGTGCCACCTGGGACAGGCTGGGGGGTCGAAAACTCTTT.

The V call is TRGV4, the J call TRGJ1 or TRGJ2. In the absence of a J gene in TCRdb, the DNA was matched to germline to assign it here. The CDR3 is 14 amino acids. Germline V gene sequence: CDR1 EGSTGY, CDR2 YDSYTSSV. V lost 2 bases, J lost 5 bases, and 9 bases stayed unmatched. The CDR3: CATWDDPRDYKKLF. In DNA form, the CDR3 reads TGTGCCACCTGGGATGACCCCCGGGATTATAAGAAACTCTTT.

The V call is TRGV4, the J call TRGJ1 or TRGJ2. Germline matching of the DNA provided the J gene here, since TCRdb leaves it blank. The CDR3 extends over 14 amino acids. The trim removed 0 bases at V and 2 bases at J, leaving 4 bases unmatched. Germline V lookup: CDR1 EGSTGY, CDR2 YDSYTSSV. CDR3 bases: TGTGCCACCTGGGATGGGGATTATTATTATAAGAAACTCTTT. Protein: CATWDGDYYYKKLF.

This clone was seen a handful of times. The V call is TRGV9, the J call TRGJ1 or TRGJ2. The CDR3 is 13 residues long. With V trimmed by 5 bases and J by 7 bases, 11 bases remained unmatched. Germline values: CDR1 GITISATS, CDR2 ISYDGTV (reference sequence). Here the CDR3 reads CALWATKAYKKLF. CDR3 nucleotides: TGTGCCTTGTGGGCCACCAAGGCGTATAAGAAACTCTTT.

With regard to this clone: Its ends do not fully match the called genes, so a read error is possible. V usage is TRGV4 and J usage is TRGJ1 or TRGJ2. The J gene, left out of TCRdb, was set here by checking the DNA against germline. CDR3 size: 15 residues. Germline CDR1 and CDR2: EGSTGY and YDSYTSSV. As DNA, the CDR3 is TGTGCCACTTGGGATGAGGTGGGACATTATTATAAGAAACTCTTT. It codes for CATWDEVGHYYKKLF.

The J gene is TRGJ1 or TRGJ2, the V gene TRGV4. The CDR3 loop spans 14 amino acids. CDR1 is EGSTGY, CDR2 YDSYTSSV, per germline. The V segment lost 3 bases and the J segment 5 bases; nucleotides outside the gene matches: 10. CDR3 nucleotide sequence: TGTGCCACCTGGGATTCATGGAAACATTATAAGAAACTCTTT. Its translation is CATWDSWKHYKKLF.

Judged by abundance, this clone is medium-sized (0.01 to 0.1%). The genes are TRGV4 and TRGJ1 or TRGJ2. Germline V gene data show CDR1 as EGSTGY and CDR2 as YDSYTSSV. V trimming: 3 bases; J trimming: 1 base; junction bases outside the gene matches: 0. The CDR3 runs 12 residues. The CDR3 coding sequence is TGTGCCACCTGGGATAATTATTATAAGAAACTCTTT. This gives the protein CATWDNYYKKLF.

This clone was seen a few times. Other DNA sequences within the sample encode an identical CDR3. The chain recombines TRGV4 with TRGJ1 or TRGJ2. The trim removed 0 bases at V and 4 bases at J, leaving 6 bases unmatched. The CDR3 spans 14 residues. Germline-derived CDR1 and CDR2 are EGSTGY and YDSYTSSV. In DNA, the CDR3 is TGTGCCACCTGGGATGGGCGGGGATATTATAAGAAACTCTTT. Amino acids: CATWDGRGYYKKLF.

A few counts support this clone. Additional DNA sequences in this sample encode the identical CDR3. This sequence joins TRGV9 and TRGJ1 or TRGJ2. Germline CDR1 GITISATS, CDR2 ISYDGTV (reference sequence). V was pared by 2 bases and J by 7 bases, with 2 bases of the junction left unmatched. The CDR3 sequence is 11 residues long. The CDR3 sequence is CALWEAYKKLF. DNA of the CDR3: TGTGCCTTGTGGGAGGCCTATAAGAAACTCTTT.

The V gene was left uncalled, and the J gene is TRGJ1 or TRGJ2. The CDR3 runs 10 residues. CDR3 loop: CATWDMKKLF. CDR3 nucleotides: TGTGCCACCTGGGATATGAAGAAACTCTTT.

In this sample, this clone turned up a few times. The V gene is TRGV9, the J gene TRGJ1 or TRGJ2. The CDR3 loop spans 10 amino acids. Germline assignment: CDR1 GITISATS and CDR2 ISYDGTV (reference sequence). The junction had 6 bases not matched to a gene; V was cut back by 2 bases and J by 14 bases. The DNA of the CDR3 is TGTGCCTTGTGGGAGGGGTGGCAACTCTTT. It is translated as CALWEGWQLF.

The V and J genes are TRGV4 and TRGJ1 or TRGJ2. Matching the DNA to germline supplied the J gene, which TCRdb does not give. Looked up from germline, CDR1 is EGSTGY and CDR2 is YDSYTSSV. After removal of 3 bases from V and 0 bases from J, the junction contained 5 bases not matched to a gene. The CDR3 has 14 residues. The CDR3 DNA reads TGTGCCACCTGGGATCTAAAGAATTATTATAAGAAACTCTTT. Protein: CATWDLKNYYKKLF.

Concerning this clone: This clone may be a read error of a much larger clone one base away. The same CDR3 can be traced to other DNA sequences in this sample. The V call is TRGV5, the J call TRGJ1 or TRGJ2. No J gene was available from TCRdb, and it was assigned here by a germline match of the DNA. This CDR3 region has 13 residues. Losses at the gene ends were 0 bases for V and 6 bases for J; bases not matched to a gene: 5. Germline V gene data show CDR1 as VINAFY and CDR2 as YDVSNSKD. The CDR3 spells CATWDRRSYKKLF. The DNA for the CDR3 is TGTGCCACCTGGGACAGGCGGAGTTATAAGAAACTCTTT.

This clone was picked up a small number of times. The sample contains more than one DNA sequence encoding this CDR3. The chain couples TRGV5 to TRGJ1 or TRGJ2. The J gene, left out of TCRdb, was set here by checking the DNA against germline. This CDR3 is 11 amino acids long. Per the germline V gene, CDR1 is VINAFY and CDR2 is YDVSNSKD. V shed 0 bases and J 11 bases; nucleotides not matched to a gene: 4. The chain's CDR3 is CATWDRQQKLF. The DNA for the CDR3 is TGTGCCACCTGGGACAGGCAACAGAAACTCTTT.

This clone was seen a handful of times. The chain is built from TRGV9 and TRGJ1 or TRGJ2. CDR1 and CDR2 from the germline V gene are GITISATS and ISYDGTV (reference sequence). This CDR3 spans 15 amino acids. Trimming removed 2 bases from V and 3 bases from J; junction bases left unmatched: 10. This CDR3 is CALWEGHPLYYKKLF. CDR3 bases: TGTGCCTTGTGGGAGGGGCACCCCCTTTATTATAAGAAACTCTTT.

The V and J genes are TRGV3 and TRGJ1 or TRGJ2. Here the J gene was assigned by germline matching of the DNA, as TCRdb has none. V was pared by 0 bases and J by 7 bases, with 6 bases of the junction left unmatched. The length of the CDR3 is 13 residues. Germline CDR1 VTNTFY, CDR2 YDVSTARD (reference sequence). For the CDR3, the DNA is TGTGCCACCTGGGACAGGCAGCGGTATAAGAAACTCTTT. This translates into CATWDRQRYKKLF.

The rearrangement links TRGV3 to TRGJ1 or TRGJ2. TCRdb supplies no J gene; here it was assigned by aligning the nucleotide sequence to germline. The CDR3 runs to 13 residues. Germline V gene lookup returns CDR1 VTNTFY and CDR2 YDVSTARD (reference sequence). With 3 bases clipped from V and 6 bases from J, the junction kept 8 bases outside the gene matches. CDR3 DNA sequence: TGTGCCACCTGGGACTTCCGGGGTTATAAGAAACTCTTT. It translates to CATWDFRGYKKLF.

V and J are TRGV5 and TRGJ1 or TRGJ2. The J gene, absent from TCRdb, was called here by matching the DNA to germline. V lost 0 bases to trimming and J lost 10 bases; unmatched junction nucleotides: 12. This CDR3 has 14 residues. Germline CDR1 reads VINAFY; CDR2 reads YDVSNSKD. This chain's CDR3 is CATWDRRSWRKKLF. The CDR3 bases are TGTGCCACCTGGGACAGGCGGTCGTGGAGGAAGAAACTCTTT.

There are a few counts of this clone. V usage is TRGV4 and J usage is TRGJ1 or TRGJ2. V lost 2 bases and J lost 5; bases outside the gene matches: 6. Germline assignment: CDR1 EGSTGY and CDR2 YDSYTSSV. The CDR3 length is 13 residues. CDR3: CATWDALDYKKLF. CDR3 nucleotide sequence: TGTGCCACCTGGGATGCCCTTGATTATAAGAAACTCTTT.

This rearrangement joins TRGV9 to TRGJ1 or TRGJ2. TCRdb records no J gene; here it was assigned by comparing the DNA to germline. The CDR3 length is 15 residues. V lost 3 bases and J lost 0; bases outside the gene matches: 8. The V gene's germline CDR1 is GITISATS and CDR2 ISYDGTV (reference sequence). The CDR3 is CALWEKQLNYYKKLF. DNA of the CDR3: TGTGCCTTGTGGGAGAAGCAACTGAATTATTATAAGAAACTCTTT.

This chain joins TRGV9 and TRGJ1 or TRGJ2. Germline-derived CDR1 and CDR2 are GITISATS and ISYDGTV (reference sequence). Germline trimming cut 2 bases from V and 4 bases from J; bases unmatched to any gene: 8. This CDR3 has 14 residues. The CDR3 sequence: CALWEAKTYYKKLF. The CDR3 DNA sequence: TGTGCCTTGTGGGAGGCCAAAACCTATTATAAGAAACTCTTT.

The chain links TRGV2 to TRGJ1 or TRGJ2. TCRdb leaves out the J gene; it was filled in here by matching the DNA to germline. The CDR3 runs 17 residues. The ends lost 4 bases at V and 3 bases at J; junction bases unmatched: 18. CDR1 and CDR2 (germline): EGSNGY, YDSYNSKV. In DNA form, the CDR3 reads TGTGCCACCTGGGATTTCCAAAATAGACCCTCTTATTATAAGAAACTCTTT. This encodes CATWDFQNRPSYYKKLF.

This rearrangement joins TRGV3 to TRGJ1 or TRGJ2. TCRdb leaves out the J gene; it was filled in here by matching the DNA to germline. The CDR3 covers 12 residues. After removal of 0 bases from V and 12 bases from J, the junction contained 8 bases not matched to a gene. Germline-derived CDR1 and CDR2 are VTNTFY and YDVSTARD (reference sequence). As DNA, the CDR3 is TGTGCCACCTGGGACAGGCCCCCTGGGAAACTCTTT. It is translated as CATWDRPPGKLF.